This passage covers 16 T cell receptor beta chains from one sample sequenced in a study of tumor and adjacent non-tumor tissue in lung cancer. The template was RNA from unsorted bulk tissue. TCRbeta libraries were built with three rounds of nested PCR, modified from ARM-PCR. TCRdb re-analysed the multiplex PCR reads in MiXCR, keeping a single row per CDR3 protein. The sample records roughly 200,000 distinct CDR3 sequences, about 76% being singletons. The sequenced sample consisted of lung tumor tissue. Source of these receptors: a man between 60 and 75 years old with non-small cell lung cancer.

Comment on this clonotype: The final CDR3 position lacks the conserved phenylalanine or tryptophan, pointing to a likely read error. The chain is built from TRBV11-3 and TRBJ2-7; no clear D. Germline lookup yields CDR1 SGHNT and CDR2 YENEEA. There are 13 residues in the CDR3. V was shortened by 6 bases and J by 4 bases, with 13 bases between the two germline ends. The CDR3 DNA follows: TGTGCCAGCAGTCAAGAGGAAGGGTACGAGCAGTACTCC. Its translation is CASSQEEGYEQYS.

Worth noting for this clonotype: This is likely a read error, given that the CDR3 carries no conserved phenylalanine or tryptophan at its end. The chain links TRBV29-1 to TRBJ2-3; D possibly uses TRBD1 or TRBD2 (5 bases each). The V gene's germline CDR1 is SQVTM and CDR2 ANQGSEA. V was trimmed by 5 bases and J by 6 bases, leaving 12 bases between them. This CDR3 contains 12 residues. In nucleotides, the CDR3 is TGCAGCGTTCTGAGGGGCTCGGATACGCAGTATCTT. It specifies CSVLRGSDTQYL.

Remarks on this clonotype: It may be a read error: a sequence one base away is much more abundant. V usage is TRBV6-2 or TRBV6-3 and J usage is TRBJ2-7, with TRBD2 matching 13 bases. This CDR3 has 16 amino acids. The V segment lost 5 bases and the J segment 3 bases; nucleotides outside the gene matches: 7. In germline, CDR1 is MNHEY, CDR2 SVGEGT. CDR3 DNA sequence: TGTGCCAGCAGTGACCCCGGGACTAGCGGGATCTACGAGCAGTACTTC. This translates into CASSDPGTSGIYEQYF.

As concerns this clonotype: One end of the junction fails to match germline, which may point to a read error. V usage is TRBV6-1 and J usage is TRBJ1-5; 8 bases fit TRBD1. The germline V gene encodes CDR1 MNHNS and CDR2 SASEGT. CDR3 length: 15 residues. CDR3 sequence reads: CVSSLDRVGNQPQHF. As DNA, the CDR3 is TGTGTCAGCAGTTTGGACAGGGTAGGGAATCAGCCTCAGCATTTT.

Points on this clonotype: One end of the junction is discordant with germline, which a read error may explain. The CDR3 DNA follows: TGTCCCAGCACCACCGTTAGCACAGATACGCAGTATTTC. This gives the protein CPSTTVSTDTQYF. The chain combines TRBV12-3 or TRBV12-4 with TRBJ2-3; D ambiguous. This CDR3 has 13 amino acids.

This clonotype has a count of ten or more. This chain links TRBV6-6 with TRBJ1-5, with no clear D. The CDR3 contains 13 residues. V lost 2 bases and J lost 3, with 5 bases in between. Germline V gene data show CDR1 as MNHNY and CDR2 as SVGAGI (reference sequence). The CDR3 spells CASSYLDNQPQHF. CDR3 sequence (DNA): TGTGCCAGCAGTTACCTGGACAATCAGCCCCAGCATTTT.

This clonotype was picked up many times. V gene TRBV6-5 combines with J gene TRBJ2-7; 9 bases align to TRBD1. CDR1 and CDR2 from the germline V gene are MNHEY and SVGAGI. The V segment lost 2 bases and the J segment 6 bases; nucleotides outside the gene matches: 8. The CDR3 length is 15 residues. CDR3 bases: TGTGCCAGCAGTTACGTGACAGGGGGTCGAGGCGAGCAGTACTTC. Protein product: CASSYVTGGRGEQYF.

This clonotype was observed at least ten times. The chain is built from TRBV20-1 and TRBJ1-5, with 8 bases that match TRBD1. The ends lost 3 bases at V and 3 bases at J; junction bases unmatched: 7. The V gene's germline CDR1 is DFQATT and CDR2 SNEGSKA (reference sequence). The CDR3 loop spans 15 amino acids. CDR3 sequence reads: CSASLTGESNQPQHF. CDR3 bases: TGCAGTGCTAGTTTGACAGGGGAGTCCAATCAGCCCCAGCATTTT.

About this clonotype: One end of the junction varies from germline; a read error may be responsible. V and J are TRBV4-3 and TRBJ2-3; 7 bases align to TRBD2. The CDR3 runs to 17 residues. CDR1 and CDR2 (germline): LGHNA, YSLEER. The CDR3 reads CASSLLTSPTSPDTQYF. The CDR3 region has the DNA TGCGCCAGCAGCCTCCTGACTAGCCCCACTTCCCCTGATACACAGTATTTT.

The chain combines TRBV6-6 with TRBJ1-5; D ambiguous. CDR3 length: 16 amino acids. V was clipped by 2 bases and J by 1 base, with 12 bases between them. The germline V gene has CDR1 MNHNY and CDR2 SVGAGI (reference sequence). The CDR3 here is CASSYPMTWSNQPQHF. CDR3 sequence (DNA): TGTGCCAGCAGTTACCCCATGACATGGAGCAATCAGCCCCAGCATTTT.

A few counts support this clonotype. This chain links TRBV4-1 with TRBJ2-1, with TRBD2 matching over 12 bases. The CDR3 totals 20 residues. Germline V gene sequence: CDR1 MGHRA, CDR2 YSYEKL. V dropped 4 bases and J dropped 6; count of bases not matched to a gene: 19. CDR3 sequence reads: CASSLETGSSGRALGNEQFF. The CDR3 DNA is TGCGCCAGCAGCCTAGAGACAGGCTCTAGCGGGAGGGCCCTCGGCAATGAGCAGTTCTTC.

In this sample, this clonotype turned up a few times. CDR3 region: CASTRTAGGSPLHF. The CDR3 DNA reads as TGTGCCAGCACCCGTACGGCGGGAGGTTCACCCCTCCACTTT. The chain links TRBV11-3 to TRBJ1-6; D is undetermined. Germline loops: CDR1 SGHNT, CDR2 YENEEA. The CDR3 has 14 amino acids. Trimming pared 7 bases from V and 9 bases from J, leaving 16 bases between. The full variable domain, completed using reference TRBV11-3 and TRBJ1-6, is EAGVVQSPRYKIIEKKQPVAFWCNPISGHNTLYWYLQNLGQGPELLIRYENEEAVDDSQLPKDRFSAERLKGVDSTLKIQPAELGDSAVYLCASTRTAGGSPLHFGNGTRLTVT.

Only a few counts were recorded for this clonotype. The chain recombines TRBV29-1 with TRBJ1-2; D is uncertain. With 6 bases removed from V and 8 bases from J, the gap between germline ends came to 13 bases. Germline-derived CDR1 and CDR2 are SQVTM and ANQGSEA. The CDR3 length is 11 residues. The CDR3 bases are TGCAGCGTCGAATCGGGGTACGGCTACACCTTC. It translates to CSVESGYGYTF.

With respect to this clonotype: At one of its ends the junction is not consistent with the germline gene, which may arise from a read error. This chain joins TRBV12-3 or TRBV12-4 and TRBJ1-2; 7 bases agree with TRBD1. The CDR3 consists of 17 residues. CDR3 nucleotide sequence: TGTGCAAGCAGGTCCGGGTCAGGGGGTTATAAATACTATGGCTACACCTTC. Translation gives CASRSGSGGYKYYGYTF.

With regard to this clonotype: The conserved closing phenylalanine or tryptophan is absent in this CDR3, likely reflecting a read error. This chain links TRBV11-2 with TRBJ2-5; D unclear. This CDR3 is built from 11 residues. Germline assignment: CDR1 SGHAT and CDR2 FQNNGV. This chain's CDR3 is CAGSLEETQYL. CDR3 in DNA: TGTGCCGGCAGCTTAGAAGAGACCCAGTACTTA.

This clonotype occurred a few times. The J gene is TRBJ2-7, the V gene TRBV5-1; perhaps TRBD1 as D (6 bases). The V gene lost 0 bases and the J gene lost 6 bases, with 13 bases spanning the gap. CDR1 and CDR2 from the germline V gene are SGHRS and YFSETQ. CDR3 size: 14 residues. The CDR3 DNA follows: TGCGCCAGCAGCTTGGGACAGGAGCAGGGCGAGCAGTACTTC. Encoded protein: CASSLGQEQGEQYF. Full variable domain (missing parts from reference TRBV5-1 and TRBJ2-7): KAGVTQTPRYLIKTRGQQVTLSCSPISGHRSVSWYQQTPGQGLQFLFEYFSETQRNKGNFPGRFSGRQFSNSRSEMNVSTLELGDSALYLCASSLGQEQGEQYFGPGTRLTVT.